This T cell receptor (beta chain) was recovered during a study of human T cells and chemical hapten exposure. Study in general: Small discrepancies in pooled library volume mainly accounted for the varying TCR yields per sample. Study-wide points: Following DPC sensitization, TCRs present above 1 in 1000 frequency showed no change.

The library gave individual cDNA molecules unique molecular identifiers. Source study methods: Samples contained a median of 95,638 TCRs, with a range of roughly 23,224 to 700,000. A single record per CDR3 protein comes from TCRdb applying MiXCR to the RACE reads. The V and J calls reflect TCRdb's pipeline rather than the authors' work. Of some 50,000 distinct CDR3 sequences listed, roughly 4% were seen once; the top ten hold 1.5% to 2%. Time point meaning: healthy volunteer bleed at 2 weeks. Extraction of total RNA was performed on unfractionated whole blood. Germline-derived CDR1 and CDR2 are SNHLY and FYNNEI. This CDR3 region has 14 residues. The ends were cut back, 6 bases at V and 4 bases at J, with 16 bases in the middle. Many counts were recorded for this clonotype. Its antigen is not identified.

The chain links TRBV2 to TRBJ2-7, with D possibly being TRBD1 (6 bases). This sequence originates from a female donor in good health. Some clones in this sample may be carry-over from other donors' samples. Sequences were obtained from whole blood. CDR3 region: CASRETGFQYEQYF. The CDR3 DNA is TGTGCCAGCAGGGAAACAGGGTTTCAGTACGAGCAGTACTTC. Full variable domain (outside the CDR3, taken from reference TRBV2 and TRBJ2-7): EPEVTQTPSHQVTQMGQEVILRCVPISNHLYFYWYRQILGQKVEFLVSFYNNEISEKSEIFDDQFSVERPDGSNFTLKIRSTKLEDSAMYFCASRETGFQYEQYFGPGTRLTVT.